This TCR beta chain derives from a study of blood T cell repertoires in COVID-19. Study at large: The study drew acute and convalescent COVID-19 samples from the United States, Italy and Spain.

In the original analysis: Estimation of nucleated cell counts was performed using reference gene primer amplification. Produced via immunoSEQ multiplex PCR; TCRdb's table is partial and in-frame only. Clonal size and the V and J genes are those of that table, whereas D and trimming came from the DNA. The sample holds around 50,000 clones, less than 85% seen once. This CDR3 comprises 15 residues. Between the trimmed V and J ends, which lost 3 bases and 3 bases, there was a span of 12 bases. Germline values: CDR1 KGHSH, CDR2 LQKENI. This clonotype was obtained from a human donor in a cohort sampled during active COVID-19. The chain has TRBV18 and TRBJ1-5, with D perhaps TRBD1 (5 bases). Sequencing input: peripheral blood. CDR3 bases: TGTGCCAGCTCACCTCGCGACAGTGACAATCAGCCCCAGCATTTT. Its protein product is CASSPRDSDNQPQHF.